These 28 T cell receptor beta chains were sequenced from one sample in a study of memory B cells and T cells in multiple sclerosis. After stimulus-free culture, autoproliferating CFSE-dim and non-proliferating CFSE-high T cells were sequenced separately. Cultures began with fewer than 5.5x10^7 CFSE-labeled PBMCs, unstimulated for six to seven days, with replicate wells pooled. Repertoires were generated with immunoSEQ multiplex PCR, while TCRdb's copy carries only in-frame clones and drops some. This sample has over 35,000 clones; approximately 80% occur once, and the top ten carry roughly 1.1%. Their recognized antigens are unknown. Material: PBMCs from blood kept in culture. These TCRs come from a human donor with multiple sclerosis.

The rearrangement uses TRBV6-5 and TRBJ2-1; 9 bases align to TRBD2. After removal of 7 bases from V and 5 bases from J, the junction contained 6 bases not matched to a gene. The germline V gene has CDR1 MNHEY and CDR2 SVGAGI. This CDR3 is 14 amino acids long. The CDR3 sequence is CASKEIAGDNEQFF. CDR3 coding DNA: TGTGCCAGCAAAGAGATAGCGGGGGACAATGAGCAGTTCTTC.

J is TRBJ2-5 and V is TRBV7-9; 10 nucleotides match TRBD1. J lost 1 base, V lost 3 bases, and 8 bases had no gene match. The CDR3 is 17 amino acids. Germline V gene data show CDR1 as SEHNR and CDR2 as FQNEAQ (reference sequence). The CDR3 sequence: CASSFWGQGLGQETQYF. The CDR3, as DNA: TGTGCCAGCAGCTTTTGGGGACAGGGGTTGGGCCAAGAGACCCAGTACTTC.

V and J are TRBV5-1 and TRBJ2-7, with 7 bases matching TRBD1. V trimming: 4 bases; J trimming: 5 bases; junction bases outside the gene matches: 15. Germline assignment: CDR1 SGHRS and CDR2 YFSETQ. The CDR3 consists of 16 residues. The CDR3 DNA follows: TGCGCCAGCAGCCCCCAGCCCGGGACAGTGATAAACGAGCAGTACTTC. Translating gives CASSPQPGTVINEQYF.

The chain is built from TRBV7-8 and TRBJ1-5; D is unresolved. The germline gives CDR1 SGHVS, CDR2 FQNEAQ. Trimming took off 1 base at V and 3 bases at J, with 13 bases between the two ends. The CDR3 has 16 amino acids. CDR3 sequence (DNA): TGTGCCAGCAGCTTAGAAGAGGCGTTCCACAATCAGCCCCAGCATTTT. Encoded protein: CASSLEEAFHNQPQHF.

V gene TRBV15 combines with J gene TRBJ2-2, with unresolved D. Germline-derived CDR1 and CDR2 are LNHNV and YYDKDF (reference sequence). V was pared by 6 bases and J by 2 bases, with 10 bases between. The CDR3 sequence is 14 residues long. CDR3 amino acids: CATRTTRNTGELFF. The CDR3, as DNA: TGTGCCACCAGGACGACCCGTAACACCGGGGAGCTGTTTTTT.

The chain has TRBV2 and TRBJ2-3, with 7 nucleotides matching TRBD2. From germline, CDR1 is SNHLY and CDR2 FYNNEI. With V trimmed by 6 bases and J by 4 bases, 10 bases remained unmatched. There are 15 residues in the CDR3. CDR3 protein: CASRIHPRGADTQYF. As DNA, the CDR3 is TGTGCCAGCAGAATACATCCCCGGGGGGCAGATACGCAGTATTTT.

The CDR3 spells CASSPDWNNQPQHF. CDR3 bases: TGCGCCAGCAGCCCCGACTGGAACAATCAGCCCCAGCATTTT. The chain combines TRBV5-1 with TRBJ1-5; D is unclear. V lost 4 bases and J lost 3, with 11 bases in between. Germline CDR1 reads SGHRS; CDR2 reads YFSETQ. The CDR3 extends over 14 amino acids.

The chain couples TRBV10-1 to TRBJ2-2; a weak D match, TRBD2 (5 bases). Germline-derived CDR1 and CDR2 are WNHNN and SYGVQD (reference sequence). V shed 5 bases and J shed 5 bases, with 9 bases lying between them. The CDR3 is 13 residues long. As DNA, the CDR3 is TGCGCCAGCAGTCAGACGGGGACCGGGGAGCTGTTTTTT. Protein sequence: CASSQTGTGELFF.

V is TRBV7-9 and J is TRBJ2-2; 10 positions agree with TRBD1. V lost 5 bases and J lost 3; bases outside the gene matches: 15. Germline CDR1 reads SEHNR; CDR2 reads FQNEAQ (reference sequence). CDR3 length equals 19 residues. The CDR3 protein is CASSPRRDRGRGYTGELFF. DNA of the CDR3: TGTGCCAGCAGCCCCCGCCGGGACAGGGGACGGGGGTACACCGGGGAGCTGTTTTTT.

V and J are TRBV10-2 and TRBJ1-2; tentative D call: TRBD1 (6 bases). The CDR3 loop spans 14 amino acids. Germline V gives CDR1 WSHSY, CDR2 SAAADI. The V end was cut by 8 bases, the J end by 3 bases, with 16 bases between. CDR3 sequence reads: CASRGWDIDYGYTF. CDR3 coding DNA: TGCGCCAGCCGGGGGTGGGACATAGACTATGGCTACACCTTC.

This clone was observed once. The chain links TRBV9 to TRBJ2-3; 8 bases match TRBD2. V was pared by 0 bases and J by 6 bases, with 6 bases of the junction left unmatched. CDR1 and CDR2 from the germline V gene are SGDLS and YYNGEE. The CDR3 runs 15 residues. The CDR3, as DNA: TGTGCCAGCAGCGTAGTGGCGGGGGGCGGTGATACGCAGTATTTT. Amino acids: CASSVVAGGGDTQYF.

The CDR3 coding sequence is TGTGCCTGGAACGATCACGGAACCTATTCACCCCTCCACTTT. Translating it yields CAWNDHGTYSPLHF. J is TRBJ1-6 and V is TRBV30; D ambiguous. Between the trimmed V and J ends, which lost 4 bases and 8 bases, there was a span of 15 bases. Germline V gene lookup returns CDR1 GTSNPN and CDR2 SVGIG (reference sequence). The CDR3 consists of 14 residues.

This chain joins TRBV28 and TRBJ1-2; 7 bases match TRBD1. Germline assignment: CDR1 MDHEN and CDR2 SYDVKM. The V and J ends lost 11 bases and 7 bases, in that order; junction bases with no gene match: 4. This CDR3 is 10 amino acids long. CDR3 nucleotides: TGTGCCCCGAACAGGGGTGGCTACACCTTC. Protein product: CAPNRGGYTF.

This chain joins TRBV7-6 and TRBJ2-7; D perhaps matches TRBD1 (5 bases). Germline-derived CDR1 and CDR2 are SGHVS and FNYEAQ. The CDR3 extends over 15 amino acids. V was clipped by 5 bases and J by 0 bases, with 14 bases between them. The CDR3 sequence is CASSPQGWSSYEQYF. In nucleotides, the CDR3 is TGTGCCAGCAGCCCCCAGGGCTGGAGCTCCTACGAGCAGTACTTC.

The J gene is TRBJ2-7, the V gene TRBV5-5; 8 bases are a match to TRBD1. The CDR3 sequence is 15 residues long. The trim removed 2 bases at V and 8 bases at J, leaving 12 bases unmatched. Germline V CDR1 and CDR2: SGHKS, YYEKEE (reference sequence). CDR3 in amino acids: CASSFNRDRRWQQYF. DNA of the CDR3: TGTGCCAGCAGCTTCAACAGGGACAGGAGATGGCAGCAGTACTTC.

The CDR3 sequence: CASSRGTSGGETDTQYF. DNA for the CDR3: TGCGCCAGCAGTCGGGGGACTAGCGGGGGCGAGACAGATACGCAGTATTTT. The chain couples TRBV23-1 to TRBJ2-3, with 14 bases identical to TRBD2. TRBV23-1 counts as an open reading frame of uncertain function. Trimming removed 4 bases from V and 3 bases from J; junction bases left unmatched: 6. The length of the CDR3 is 17 residues.

CDR3 amino acids: CASGRDTREEKLFF. In DNA, the CDR3 is TGTGCTAGTGGCCGGGACACCAGGGAGGAAAAACTGTTTTTT. V usage is TRBV12-5 and J usage is TRBJ1-4, with D perhaps matching TRBD1 (6 bases). This CDR3 has 14 amino acids. The germline V and J ends were trimmed by 6 bases and 8 bases, with 16 bases remaining between them. Germline CDR1 and CDR2: LGHNT and FRNRAP. The whole variable domain, remainder taken from reference TRBV12-5 and TRBJ1-4, is DARVTQTPRHKVTEMGQEVTMRCQPILGHNTVFWYRQTMMQGLELLAYFRNRAPLDDSGMPKDRFSAEMPDATLATLKIQPSEPRDSAVYFCASGRDTREEKLFFGSGTQLSVL.

The CDR3 DNA is TGTGCCATTGAGGCCAGGAACACTGAAGCTTTCTTT. This translates into CAIEARNTEAFF. The chain employs TRBV7-9 and TRBJ1-1; no definite D call. Germline CDR1 is SEHNR and CDR2 is FQNEAQ (reference sequence). There are 12 residues in the CDR3. Trimming pared 10 bases from V and 1 base from J, leaving 10 bases between.

This clone was recorded once. This chain uses TRBV6-1 with TRBJ2-7; D may correspond to TRBD1 or TRBD2 (5 bases each). Germline CDR1 is MNHNS and CDR2 is SASEGT. The length of the CDR3 is 14 residues. Trimming left V 2 bases short and J 6 bases short, with 14 bases between. Written as DNA, the CDR3 is TGTGCCAGCAGTGAAACAAGAGGGGTACCCGAGCAGTACTTC. Encoded protein: CASSETRGVPEQYF.

The chain combines TRBV4-1 with TRBJ1-3, with D unclear. V gave up 0 bases and J gave up 8 bases, with 14 bases separating them. Looked up from germline, CDR1 is MGHRA and CDR2 is YSYEKL. The length of the CDR3 is 15 residues. The CDR3 protein is CASSQDRQNEDTIYF. The CDR3 bases are TGCGCCAGCAGCCAAGATCGCCAGAACGAAGACACCATATATTTT.

J is TRBJ2-3 and V is TRBV18; unclear D gene. The CDR3 has 16 residues. Deletions cut 1 base from V and 2 bases from J, with 13 bases between. Germline values: CDR1 KGHSH, CDR2 LQKENI. The CDR3 bases are TGTGCCAGCTCACCACAGGCAGACCTACTCACAGATACGCAGTATTTT. It translates to CASSPQADLLTDTQYF.

The chain uses TRBV14 and TRBJ2-1, with 7 bases that match TRBD2. There are 16 residues in the CDR3. CDR1 is SGHDN and CDR2 is FVKESK in the germline V gene. After removal of 5 bases from V and 0 bases from J, the junction contained 7 bases not matched to a gene. The CDR3 loop reads CASSEAGRSSYNEQFF. Written as DNA, the CDR3 is TGTGCCAGCAGCGAAGCGGGGAGAAGCTCCTACAATGAGCAGTTCTTC.

The chain links TRBV27 to TRBJ1-1; no firm D call. Between the trimmed V and J ends, which lost 8 bases and 2 bases, there was a span of 12 bases. The CDR3 consists of 13 residues. Germline CDR1 is MNHEY and CDR2 is SMNVEV (reference sequence). In DNA, the CDR3 is TGTGCCAGCCTCTCGACGGCTAACACTGAAGCTTTCTTT. Translating gives CASLSTANTEAFF.

The rearrangement joins TRBV7-9 to TRBJ1-2, with 7 bases fitting TRBD1. The V segment lost 3 bases and the J segment 1 base; nucleotides outside the gene matches: 5. The CDR3 totals 15 residues. Germline V gives CDR1 SEHNR, CDR2 FQNEAQ (reference sequence). The CDR3 protein is CASSLKTGSNYGYTF. As DNA, the CDR3 is TGTGCCAGCAGCTTGAAGACAGGGAGTAACTATGGCTACACCTTC.

This chain connects TRBV9 to TRBJ2-5; possible D gene TRBD1, 6 bases. The CDR3 covers 13 residues. V shed 2 bases and J shed 5 bases, with 10 bases lying between them. Per the germline V gene, CDR1 is SGDLS and CDR2 is YYNGEE. The CDR3 protein is CASSVTGIETQYF. CDR3 in DNA: TGTGCCAGCAGCGTTACAGGGATCGAGACCCAGTACTTC.

Of note for this clone: The sample contains more than one DNA sequence encoding this CDR3. The chain joins TRBV20-1 to TRBJ2-1, with D unresolved. This CDR3 spans 10 amino acids. Germline CDR1 and CDR2: DFQATT and SNEGSKA (reference sequence). With 5 bases removed from V and 1 base from J, the gap between germline ends came to 0 bases. This CDR3 is CSASYNEQFF. The CDR3, as DNA: TGCAGTGCTTCCTACAATGAGCAGTTCTTC.

The chain recombines TRBV9 with TRBJ1-2; D is perhaps TRBD1 (6 bases). Trimming left V 0 bases short and J 6 bases short, with 12 bases between. From germline, CDR1 is SGDLS and CDR2 YYNGEE. This CDR3 spans 14 amino acids. The CDR3 sequence is CASSVGWGRNGYTF. The CDR3 nucleotides are TGTGCCAGCAGCGTAGGGTGGGGGCGGAATGGCTACACCTTC. Full variable domain (rest looked up from reference TRBV9 and TRBJ1-2): DSGVTQTPKHLITATGQRVTLRCSPRSGDLSVYWYQQSLDQGLQFLIQYYNGEERAKGNILERFSAQQFPDLHSELNLSSLELGDSALYFCASSVGWGRNGYTFGSGTRLTVV.

The chain recombines TRBV6-1 with TRBJ1-4; a weak D match, TRBD1 (6 bases). With 7 bases removed from V and 8 bases from J, the gap between germline ends came to 14 bases. CDR3 length: 13 residues. CDR1 and CDR2 from the germline V gene are MNHNS and SASEGT. This CDR3 reads CASNLGQTEKLFF. The DNA for the CDR3 is TGTGCCAGCAACCTCGGACAGACGGAAAAACTGTTTTTT.